This is a list of T cell receptor beta chains from one sample in a study of T-cell memory formation after mild COVID-19. TCRdb reprocessed the 5' RACE reads via MiXCR and lists one record per CDR3 protein. Among around 300,000 distinct CDR3 sequences listed, about an eighth were seen once. The specimen sequenced was PBMCs or a T cell subset sorted from them (not recorded which). The receptors stem from a man aged 18 to 29 who had mild COVID-19 (a few samples of this study predate the infection). Cell type and time point are not known. The CDR3 runs from the conserved cysteine through the conserved F or W. The D gene is left open where the match is weak. Size tells how often a clone was seen (once, few, many) or the class of an expanded clone, and some rows leave it out.

13	NA	TRBV7-9	NA	TRBJ2-3	TGTGCCAGCAGCCACCCCTTCAGGGATACGCAGTATTTT	CASSHPFRDTQYF
14	few	TRBV3-1	NA	TRBJ2-1	TGTGCCAGCAGCCAAGACGCGGGGGCGAATGAGCAGTTCTTC	CASSQDAGANEQFF
17	NA	TRBV14	TRBD2	TRBJ2-4	TGTGCCAGCAGCCACGGGACTAGCGGGGGGGCCTGGAACATTCAGTACTTC	CASSHGTSGGAWNIQYF
15	few	TRBV4-2	NA	TRBJ1-2	TGTGCCAGCAGCCAAGATCAAGCACCGATGTATGGCTACACCTTC	CASSQDQAPMYGYTF
12	NA	TRBV15	TRBD1	TRBJ1-2	TGTGCCACCAGCACCGGGACAGGTTTCTACACCTTC	CATSTGTGFYTF
15	many	TRBV4-3	NA	TRBJ2-5	TGCGCCAGCAGCCAAGAGAAGGGCTGGGGAGAGACCCAGTACTTC	CASSQEKGWGETQYF
14	NA	TRBV4-3	NA	TRBJ2-5	TGCGCCAGCAGCCGGATGGACAGTCAAGAGACCCAGTACTTC	CASSRMDSQETQYF
15	few	TRBV15	TRBD1	TRBJ1-5	TGTGCCACCAGCAGAGTACAGGGGCGTGATCAGCCCCAGCATTTT	CATSRVQGRDQPQHF
15	few	TRBV7-2	NA	TRBJ1-4	TGTGCCAGCAGCCAGGGTATGCGTTCTAATGAAAAACTGTTTTTT	CASSQGMRSNEKLFF
13	few	TRBV6-2/TRBV6-3	NA	TRBJ1-1	TGTGCCAGCAGTTACTCGGAGGGATGGGAAGCTTTCTTT	CASSYSEGWEAFF
12	NA	TRBV29-1	NA	TRBJ2-2	TGCAGCGTTAGGACGAACACCGGGGAGCTGTTTTTT	CSVRTNTGELFF
13	NA	TRBV7-8	NA	TRBJ1-3	TGTGCCAGCGTGCAGGGTGCTGGAAACACCATATATTTT	CASVQGAGNTIYF
12	NA	TRBV10-1	NA	TRBJ2-7	TGCGCCAGCAGTGAAGGGGCAATAGCGCAGTACTTC	CASSEGAIAQYF
16	NA	TRBV5-1	TRBD2	TRBJ2-3	TGCGCCAGCAGCTTCGGACTAGCGCGCCCCACAGATACGCAGTATTTT	CASSFGLARPTDTQYF
13	few	TRBV29-1	TRBD1	TRBJ2-3	TGCAGCGTGCACAGGGGTTCGGGAGATACGCAGTATTTT	CSVHRGSGDTQYF
16	once	TRBV10-1	NA	TRBJ2-3	TGCGCCAGCAGTGAGAAAGGGTTTCTAAGCACAGATACGCAGTATTTT	CASSEKGFLSTDTQYF
14	NA	TRBV5-1	NA	TRBJ2-3	TGCGCCAGCAGCCAGCCCGGGCCGGCAGATACGCAGTATTTT	CASSQPGPADTQYF
17	few	TRBV28	NA	TRBJ1-1	TGTGCCAGTCCCGCCGCCGGGATATCGGTCGGTGTCACTGAAGCTTTCTTT	CASPAAGISVGVTEAFF
16	NA	TRBV6-2/TRBV6-3	NA	TRBJ1-1	TGTGCCAGCACGGGGGGGAGAGGAGGAACTGACACTGAAGCTTTCTTT	CASTGGRGGTDTEAFF
15	few	TRBV20-1	TRBD2	TRBJ2-7	TGCAGTGCTTCACTAGCGGGGGGCCGAGAGTACGAGCAGTACTTC	CSASLAGGREYEQYF
17	many	TRBV4-2	NA	TRBJ2-2	TGTGCCAGCAGCCAAATTAACCTGAGGGGGGTAACCGGGGAGCTGTTTTTT	CASSQINLRGVTGELFF
12	few	TRBV5-1	NA	TRBJ2-1	TGCGCCAGCGGAGAATCCTACAATGAGCAGTTCTTC	CASGESYNEQFF
15	NA	TRBV5-5	TRBD2	TRBJ2-5	TGTGCCAGCAGCTTGGATCGCGGGGGGTTCGGGACCCAGTACTTC	CASSLDRGGFGTQYF
12	NA	TRBV9	NA	TRBJ2-2	TGTGCCAGCAGCGTAGTCCGGGGGGAGCTGTTTTTT	CASSVVRGELFF
12	many	TRBV7-9	NA	TRBJ2-3	TGTGCCAGCACCACTTCGTACTATACGCAGTATTTT	CASTTSYYTQYF
13	many	TRBV4-2	NA	TRBJ2-2	TGTGCCAGCAGCCAAGAACTAAACTGGGAGCTGTTTTTT	CASSQELNWELFF
13	NA	TRBV28	NA	TRBJ1-2	TGTGCCAGCAGTTTGCAGGCCGACCTGCTCTACACCTTC	CASSLQADLLYTF
15	many	TRBV6-1	TRBD1	TRBJ2-3	TGTGCCAGCAGTGAAGGGACAGGGGGCGCAGATACGCAGTATTTT	CASSEGTGGADTQYF
10	few	TRBV12-3/TRBV12-4	NA	TRBJ1-1	TGTGCCAGCGCAGGGACTGTAGCTTTCTTT	CASAGTVAFF
15	NA	TRBV7-8	NA	TRBJ1-1	TGTGCCAGCAGCTGGCGGGCAGGGAGGTACACTGAAGCTTTCTTT	CASSWRAGRYTEAFF
13	NA	TRBV10-3	NA	TRBJ1-5	TGTGCCATCAGCCGGGACTCCAATCAGCCCCAGCATTTT	CAISRDSNQPQHF
14	NA	TRBV7-6	TRBD1	TRBJ2-7	TGTGCCAGCAGCTTAGCGCCGGGGACAGTCGAGCAGTACTTC	CASSLAPGTVEQYF
15	NA	TRBV4-3	NA	TRBJ1-4	TGCGCCAGCAGCCATCCCCCGGGAGGCAACGAAAAACTGTTTTTT	CASSHPPGGNEKLFF
15	NA	TRBV18	NA	TRBJ1-2	TGTGCCAGCTCACCAAGGGAGGAAACTAACTATGGCTACACCTTC	CASSPREETNYGYTF
15	few	TRBV7-9	NA	TRBJ1-4	TGTGCCAGCAGCTCACTTTTGGGGGAGAGTGAAAAACTGTTTTTT	CASSSLLGESEKLFF
12	few	TRBV7-8	NA	TRBJ1-2	TGTGCCAGCAGCCCGGGGGGGAGGCGGTGGACCTTC	CASSPGGRRWTF
16	few	TRBV30	NA	TRBJ1-5	TGTGCCTGGAGTGTAGGTTGGTCTGCGCGCAATCAGCCCCAGCATTTT	CAWSVGWSARNQPQHF
15	NA	TRBV7-9	TRBD1	TRBJ2-1	TGTGCCAGCAGCGTACGGGACAGCTCCTACAATGAGCAGTTCTTC	CASSVRDSSYNEQFF
13	few	TRBV12-3/TRBV12-4	NA	TRBJ2-5	TGTGCCAGCAGTCCTCACCCATGGGAGACCCAGTACTTC	CASSPHPWETQYF
17	few	TRBV15	TRBD2	TRBJ2-3	TGTGCCACCAGCAGAGGTATCGGGGGGGCCCACACAGATACGCAGTATTTT	CATSRGIGGAHTDTQYF
15	NA	TRBV20-1	NA	TRBJ2-1	TGCAGTGCTGGGCCGGGGGCGAGCTCCTACAATGAGCAGTTCTTC	CSAGPGASSYNEQFF
14	NA	TRBV29-1	NA	TRBJ1-1	TGCAGCGTTAAGGGGAAGTTTTCGGACACTGAAGCTTTCTTT	CSVKGKFSDTEAFF
16	few	TRBV4-3	NA	TRBJ1-1	TGCGCCAGCAGCCAAGGGCCGTTCGAGATGAACACTGAAGCTTTCTTT	CASSQGPFEMNTEAFF
16	NA	TRBV1	NA	TRBJ2-1	TGCACCAGCAGCCAAGGAACTAGCGGAAACGGGAATGAGCAGTTCTTC	CTSSQGTSGNGNEQFF
14	few	TRBV7-9	NA	TRBJ2-1	TGTGCCAGTAGCCAGGGACCAGCGGATCGTGAGCAGTTCTTC	CASSQGPADREQFF
16	few	TRBV7-2	TRBD2	TRBJ2-3	TGTGCCAGCAGCGGGCTAGCGGGGGCTTTGTTGGATACGCAGTATTTT	CASSGLAGALLDTQYF
14	many	TRBV12-3/TRBV12-4	NA	TRBJ2-1	TGTGCCAGCAGCCCGGTCTTCCCCTACAATGAGCAGTTCTTC	CASSPVFPYNEQFF
12	NA	TRBV12-3/TRBV12-4	NA	TRBJ1-2	TGTGCCAGCACCCACGGCGGTGTCGGCTACACCTTC	CASTHGGVGYTF
15	few	TRBV11-2	TRBD1	TRBJ1-2	TGTGCCAGCAGCTTAACACAGGGGAGTTTCTATGGCTACACCTTC	CASSLTQGSFYGYTF
14	few	TRBV7-3	NA	TRBJ2-3	TGTGCCAGCAGCCCCACTATTAGCACAGATACGCAGTATTTT	CASSPTISTDTQYF
15	few	TRBV7-8	NA	TRBJ1-5	TGTGCCAGCACCCCACACAGGGTCGGCAATCAGCCCCAGCATTTT	CASTPHRVGNQPQHF
16	many	TRBV6-5	NA	TRBJ1-6	TGTGCCAGCAGTTACTCGGCCAGCTGGGGTGGTTCACCCCTCCACTTT	CASSYSASWGGSPLHF
15	few	TRBV20-1	TRBD2	TRBJ2-3	TGCAGTGCTACTTGGCCGGGGGGACCCGCAGATACGCAGTATTTT	CSATWPGGPADTQYF
16	many	TRBV9	NA	TRBJ2-3	TGTGCCAGCAGCGTAGGAGGTGGTCCAAGCTCAGATACGCAGTATTTT	CASSVGGGPSSDTQYF
15	few	TRBV6-2/TRBV6-3	TRBD1	TRBJ2-7	TGTGCCAGCAGTGAACAGGGGTTAATCTCCTACGAGCAGTACTTC	CASSEQGLISYEQYF
15	few	TRBV7-9	NA	TRBJ2-7	TGTGCCAGCAGCTTAGCGCAGTCAGGCGGTTACGAGCAGTACTTC	CASSLAQSGGYEQYF